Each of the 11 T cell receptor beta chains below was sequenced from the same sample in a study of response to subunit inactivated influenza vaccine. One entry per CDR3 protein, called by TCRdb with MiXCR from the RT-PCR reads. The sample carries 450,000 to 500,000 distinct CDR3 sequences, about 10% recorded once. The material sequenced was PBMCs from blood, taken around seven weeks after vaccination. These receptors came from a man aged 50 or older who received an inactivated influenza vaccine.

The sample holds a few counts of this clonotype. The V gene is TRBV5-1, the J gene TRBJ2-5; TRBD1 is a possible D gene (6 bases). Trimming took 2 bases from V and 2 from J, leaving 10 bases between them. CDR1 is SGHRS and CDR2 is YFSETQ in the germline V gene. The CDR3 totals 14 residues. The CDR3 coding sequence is TGCGCCAGCAGCTTCTCAGGGGATCAAGAGACCCAGTACTTC. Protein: CASSFSGDQETQYF. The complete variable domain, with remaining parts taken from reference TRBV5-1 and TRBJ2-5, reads KAGVTQTPRYLIKTRGQQVTLSCSPISGHRSVSWYQQTPGQGLQFLFEYFSETQRNKGNFPGRFSGRQFSNSRSEMNVSTLELGDSALYLCASSFSGDQETQYFGPGTRLLVL.

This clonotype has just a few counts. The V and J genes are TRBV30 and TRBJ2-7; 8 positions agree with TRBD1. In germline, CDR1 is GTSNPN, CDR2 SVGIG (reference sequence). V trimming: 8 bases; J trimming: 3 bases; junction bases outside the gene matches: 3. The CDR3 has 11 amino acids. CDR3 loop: CANDRGYEQYF. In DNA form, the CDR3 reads TGTGCCAACGACAGGGGCTACGAGCAGTACTTC.

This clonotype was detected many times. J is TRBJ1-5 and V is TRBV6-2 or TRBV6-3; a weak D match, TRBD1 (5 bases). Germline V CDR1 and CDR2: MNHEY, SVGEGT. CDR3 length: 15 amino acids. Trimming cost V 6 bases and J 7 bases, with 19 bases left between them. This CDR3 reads CASSDPRVFHQPQHF. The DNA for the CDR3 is TGTGCCAGCAGCGACCCCAGGGTCTTTCACCAGCCCCAGCATTTT.

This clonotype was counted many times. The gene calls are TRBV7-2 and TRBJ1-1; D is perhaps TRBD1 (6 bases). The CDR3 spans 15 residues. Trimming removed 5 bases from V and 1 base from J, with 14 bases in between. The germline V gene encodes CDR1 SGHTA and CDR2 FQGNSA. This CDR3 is CASSPQGRGNTEAFF. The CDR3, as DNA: TGTGCCAGCAGCCCACAGGGCAGAGGGAACACTGAAGCTTTCTTT.

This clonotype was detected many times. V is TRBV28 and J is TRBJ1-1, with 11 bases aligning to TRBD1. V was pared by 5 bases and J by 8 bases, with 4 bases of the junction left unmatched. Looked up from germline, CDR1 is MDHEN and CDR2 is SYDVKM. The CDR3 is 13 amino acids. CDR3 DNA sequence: TGTGCCAGCAGTGACGGACAGGGGGCGGAAGCTTTCTTT. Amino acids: CASSDGQGAEAFF.

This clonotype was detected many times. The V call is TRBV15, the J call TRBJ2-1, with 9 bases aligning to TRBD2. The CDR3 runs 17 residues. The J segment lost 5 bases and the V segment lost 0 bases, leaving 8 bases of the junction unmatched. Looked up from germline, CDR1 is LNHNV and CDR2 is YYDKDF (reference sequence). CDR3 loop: CATSRDFAGGLDNEQFF. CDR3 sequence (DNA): TGTGCCACCAGCAGAGATTTTGCGGGAGGGCTAGACAATGAGCAGTTCTTC.

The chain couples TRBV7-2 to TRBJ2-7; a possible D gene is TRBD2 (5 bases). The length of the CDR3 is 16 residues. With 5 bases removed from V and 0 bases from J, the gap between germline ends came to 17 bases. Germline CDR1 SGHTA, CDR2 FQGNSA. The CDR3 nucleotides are TGTGCCAGCAGCCCAGGAGGCAGCTCCCTCTCCTACGAGCAGTACTTC. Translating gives CASSPGGSSLSYEQYF.

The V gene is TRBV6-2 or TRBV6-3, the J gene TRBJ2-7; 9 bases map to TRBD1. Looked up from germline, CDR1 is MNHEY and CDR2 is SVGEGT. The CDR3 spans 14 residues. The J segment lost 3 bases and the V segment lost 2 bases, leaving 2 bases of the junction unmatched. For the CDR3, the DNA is TGTGCCAGCAGTTACGGGACAGGGCTCTACGAGCAGTACTTC. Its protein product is CASSYGTGLYEQYF.

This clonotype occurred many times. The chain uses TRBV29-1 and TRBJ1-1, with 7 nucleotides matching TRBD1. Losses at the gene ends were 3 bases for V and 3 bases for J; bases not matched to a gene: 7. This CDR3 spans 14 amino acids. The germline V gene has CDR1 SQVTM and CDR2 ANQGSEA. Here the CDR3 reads CSVETTGIYTEAFF. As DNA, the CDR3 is TGCAGCGTTGAGACGACAGGGATTTACACTGAAGCTTTCTTT.

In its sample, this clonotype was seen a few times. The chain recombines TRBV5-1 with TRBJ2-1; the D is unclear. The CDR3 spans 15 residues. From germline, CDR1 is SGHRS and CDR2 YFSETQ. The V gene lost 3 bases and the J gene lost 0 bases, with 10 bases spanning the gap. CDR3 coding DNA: TGCGCCAGCAGCTCCGTAACGTACTCCTACAATGAGCAGTTCTTC. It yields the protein CASSSVTYSYNEQFF.

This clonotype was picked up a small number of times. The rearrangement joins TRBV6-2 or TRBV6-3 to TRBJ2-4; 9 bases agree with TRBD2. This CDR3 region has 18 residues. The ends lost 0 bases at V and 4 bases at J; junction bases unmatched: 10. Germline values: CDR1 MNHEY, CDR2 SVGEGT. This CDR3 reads CASSYSMSSGKYKNIQYF. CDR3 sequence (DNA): TGTGCCAGCAGTTACTCGATGTCTAGCGGGAAGTATAAAAACATTCAGTACTTC.